The text below deals with one T cell receptor beta chain. The antigen is unknown. This entry is derived from a study of T cell responses to AZD1222 COVID-19 vaccine. The J segment lost 1 base and the V segment lost 6 bases, leaving 7 bases of the junction unmatched. This CDR3 is 16 amino acids long. Germline CDR1 reads MDHEN; CDR2 reads SYDVKM. Whole-study findings and limits: White British donors predominated, females outnumbered males, and clonal diversity was possibly underestimated. Of the AZD1222 recipients, only five to seven were seropositive at baseline. Scientists sampled the repertoires only once the peak T cell response had passed. Following two doses of AZD1222, Spike-specific TCR breadth and depth rose.

Repertoires were generated with immunoSEQ multiplex PCR, while TCRdb's copy carries only in-frame clones and drops some. The sample carries around 180,000 clones, roughly 87% recorded once. This TCR derives from an adult in good health. This specimen was peripheral blood, taken on day 0 of AZD1222 vaccination. The V call is TRBV28, the J call TRBJ2-3; 10 positions match TRBD2. In DNA, the CDR3 is TGTGCCAGCAGGCCACCCGGACTAGCGGGCACAGATACGCAGTATTTT. Its translation is CASRPPGLAGTDTQYF.